The clone carrying this T cell receptor (beta chain) was observed many times. No antigen is known for it. There were only healthy Caucasians among the donors. TCRdb re-analysed the 5' RACE reads in MiXCR, keeping a single row per CDR3 protein. The sample includes about 920,000 distinct CDR3 sequences, around 12% of them seen just once. This record comes from a study of identical twins. Study observations and caveats: Out-of-frame TCR alpha sharing observed in monozygotic twins exceeded model estimates.

V lost 0 bases and J 2 bases, leaving 8 bases between the germline ends. Germline assignment: CDR1 MGHRA and CDR2 YSYEKL. This CDR3 has 14 residues. A further study also used this sample, focusing on yellow fever vaccine responses in identical twins.

Sequencing was carried out using PBMCs. The rearrangement joins TRBV4-1 to TRBJ2-7, with unresolved D. The sequence was obtained from a woman under 30 in good health. The CDR3 DNA reads TGCGCCAGCAGCCAAGAGGCTACGACCTACGAGCAGTACTTC. Residues: CASSQEATTYEQYF.